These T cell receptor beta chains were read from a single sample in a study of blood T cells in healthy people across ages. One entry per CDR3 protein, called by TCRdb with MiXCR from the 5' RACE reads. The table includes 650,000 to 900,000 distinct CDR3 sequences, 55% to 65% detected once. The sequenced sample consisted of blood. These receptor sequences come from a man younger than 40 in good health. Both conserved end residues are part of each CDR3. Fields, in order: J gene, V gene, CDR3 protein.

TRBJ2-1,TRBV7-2,CASSRTSGGWGNEQFF
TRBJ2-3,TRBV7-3,CASSSPRVAGSTDTQYF
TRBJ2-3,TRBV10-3,CAISEEGQGRTDTQYF
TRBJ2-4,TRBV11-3,CASSLSGTLPGEQYF
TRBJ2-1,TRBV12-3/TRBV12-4,CASSRRATEQFF
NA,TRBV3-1,CASSPNAGLVVETQYF
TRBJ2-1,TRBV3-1,CASSQEGPGGALNEQFF
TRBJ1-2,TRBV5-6,CASSPRDRAYYGYTF
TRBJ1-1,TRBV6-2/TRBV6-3,CATSRGVNTEAFF
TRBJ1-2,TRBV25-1,CASSDPPGRANYGYTF
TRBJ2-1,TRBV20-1,CSASGLINEQFF
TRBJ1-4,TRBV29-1,CSGGDRGHEKLFF
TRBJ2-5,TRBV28,CASSLDSTQETQYF
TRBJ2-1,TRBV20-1,CSALRDLLSYNEQFF
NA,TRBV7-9,CAGSPSGVTALGAYEQYF
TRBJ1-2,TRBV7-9,CASNVQRSNYGYTF
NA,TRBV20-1,CSANQGIIPTPPYEQYF
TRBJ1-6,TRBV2,CASRETGGIGSPLHF
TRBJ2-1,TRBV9,CASSGQAGDRGWGEQFF
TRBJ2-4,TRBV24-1,CATSDFLRLTKNIQYF
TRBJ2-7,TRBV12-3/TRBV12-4,CASSLGTSGANSYEQYF
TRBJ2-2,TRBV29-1,CSARGTSGANTGELFF
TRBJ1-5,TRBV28,CASSLPRGNQPQHF
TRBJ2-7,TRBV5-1,CASSEGQNNEQYF
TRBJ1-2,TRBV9,CASSVDGTGGGYTF
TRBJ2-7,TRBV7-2,CASSYTPSGAYEQYF
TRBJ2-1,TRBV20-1,CSAVLYQGLAGYNEQFF
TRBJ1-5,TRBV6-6,CASSYTGQGYQPQHF
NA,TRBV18,CASRQSASRETQYF
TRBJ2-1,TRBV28,CASRRSGGSPYNEQFF
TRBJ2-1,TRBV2,CARAGGTSSYNEQFF
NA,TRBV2,CASETDEKTQYF
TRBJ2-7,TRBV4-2,CASNPSGTTYEQYF
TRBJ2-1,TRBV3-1,CASTPRLAGVSSYNEQFF
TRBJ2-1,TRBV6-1,CASSEVGGLGNEQFF
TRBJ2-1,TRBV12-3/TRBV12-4,CASTPRSGNPYNEQFF
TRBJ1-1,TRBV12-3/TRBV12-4,CASRRGDTEAFF